These T cell receptor beta chains were read from a single sample in a study of T-cell memory formation after mild COVID-19. TCRdb used MiXCR to reprocess the 5' RACE reads, holding one entry per CDR3 protein. The sample lists some 300,000 distinct CDR3 sequences, 20% to 25% occurring once. The material sequenced was PBMCs or a T cell subset sorted from them (not recorded which). These TCRs come from a man aged 18 to 35 who had mild COVID-19 (a few samples of this study predate the infection). Cell type and time point are not known. Each CDR3 is given with its conserved first and last residue.

V	length	J	CDR3
TRBV12-3/TRBV12-4	15	TRBJ1-5	CASSEDRTTYQPQHF
TRBV7-2	14	TRBJ2-3	CASSGLAGADTQYF
TRBV4-3	14	TRBJ2-3	CASSHGVLTDTQYF
TRBV7-3	14	TRBJ2-2	CASSLTSQVGELFF
TRBV5-1	13	TRBJ2-7	CASSSRQGGEQYF
TRBV18	17	TRBJ1-5	CASSPRLPGEGNQPQHF
TRBV5-1	16	TRBJ2-3	CASSPYSGGRTDTQYF
TRBV27	15	TRBJ1-6	CASSSRGGYNSPLHF
TRBV7-9	11	TRBJ2-1	CASSYPFEQFF
TRBV20-1	14	TRBJ2-5	CSAKQRLFQETQYF
TRBV20-1	16	TRBJ2-5	CSAPPRTSGGAGTQYF
TRBV6-2/TRBV6-3	13	TRBJ1-5	CASSWGGRQPQHF
TRBV20-1	15	TRBJ1-1	CSARKAGSLNTEAFF
TRBV5-1	12	TRBJ1-6	CASSWPDSPLHF
TRBV5-1	12	TRBJ2-3	CASRRDRAAQYF
TRBV2	12	TRBJ2-3	CASQREGDTQYF
TRBV3-1	13	TRBJ2-1	CASSHMVYNEQFF
TRBV9	17	TRBJ2-2	CASSPRQGTMNTGELFF
TRBV10-3	15	TRBJ2-5	CAISESTGGGETQYF
TRBV15	13	TRBJ2-5	CATSRGLQETQYF
TRBV7-6	14	TRBJ2-7	CASSAGSFSYEQYF
TRBV5-1	12	TRBJ2-4	CASSLDGPLQYF
TRBV6-5	17	TRBJ2-1	CASSLRAGRVSYNEQFF
TRBV5-1	14	TRBJ2-7	CASSPGQGGYEQYF
TRBV6-5	13	TRBJ1-2	CASSYSLGYGYTF
TRBV21-1	16	TRBJ1-1	CASSKGLPARNTEAFF
TRBV5-1	14	TRBJ1-2	CASSLEVGFGGYTF
TRBV5-1	13	TRBJ1-5	CASSEGDGQPQHF
TRBV10-3	13	TRBJ2-5	CALARGRGETQYF
TRBV9	14	TRBJ1-6	CASSPRQGRGPLHF
TRBV4-1	14	TRBJ1-1	CASNRASGGTEAFF
TRBV3-1	15	TRBJ2-2	CASSSSPGNTGELFF